Listed below are T cell receptor beta chains from one sample, sequenced in a study of cytomegalovirus exposure and HLA in healthy donors. Here immunoSEQ multiplex PCR was the method, and the copy in TCRdb shows in-frame clones only, minus some. This repertoire shows some 120,000 clones, 60% to 85% found once; its top ten account for over 5%. The sequencing sample was made of PBMCs. These receptor sequences come from a woman aged 35 to 49 in good health and CMV-seronegative. The CDR3 runs from the conserved cysteine through the conserved F or W. Each record gives: clone size, V gene, D gene, J gene, CDR3 protein, CDR3 DNA. The D gene is left open where the match is weak. Clone size is shown for a subset of rows, as once, few, many or a class of expanded clone.

>NA|TRBV5-1|TRBD1|TRBJ2-1
CASSLAGGHNEQFF
TGCGCCAGCAGCTTGGCAGGGGGACACAATGAGCAGTTCTTC
>NA|TRBV19|TRBD2|TRBJ2-5
CASSILAGGPVETQYF
TGTGCCAGTAGTATACTAGCGGGAGGGCCCGTGGAGACCCAGTACTTC
>NA|TRBV4-1|NA|TRBJ2-7
CASSQVSSSYEQYF
TGCGCCAGCAGCCAAGTGTCCAGTTCCTACGAGCAGTACTTC
>few|TRBV25-1|TRBD1|TRBJ1-2
CASSESTGGVLYGYTF
TGTGCCAGCAGTGAAAGTACAGGGGGCGTACTCTATGGCTACACCTTC
>once|TRBV2|TRBD1|TRBJ2-7
CASSEGGGPEQYF
TGTGCCAGCAGTGAAGGAGGGGGCCCCGAGCAGTACTTC
>NA|TRBV27|NA|TRBJ2-7
CASSPGPYEQYF
TGTGCCAGCAGTCCAGGCCCCTACGAGCAGTACTTC
>NA|TRBV4-1|NA|TRBJ1-4
CASSQVFEKLFF
TGCGCCAGCAGCCAAGTCTTCGAAAAACTGTTTTTT
>NA|TRBV6-5|NA|TRBJ1-1
CASDSRTEAFF
TGTGCCAGCGATAGCCGGACTGAAGCTTTCTTT
>NA|TRBV9|TRBD1|TRBJ2-5
CASSVGGTALETQYF
TGTGCCAGCAGCGTAGGAGGGACAGCCTTAGAGACCCAGTACTTC
>many|TRBV11-2|NA|TRBJ1-2
CASSSSAHSPRGYTF
TGTGCCAGCAGCTCCTCAGCCCACAGTCCACGGGGCTACACCTTC
>NA|TRBV5-4|NA|TRBJ1-1
CASSRSLGGVNTEAFF
TGTGCCAGCAGCCGTTCCCTAGGGGGTGTAAACACTGAAGCTTTCTTT
>NA|TRBV21-1|NA|TRBJ2-1
CASSKKGGLAPRGEFF
TGTGCCAGCAGCAAAAAAGGAGGACTAGCGCCCCGCGGGGAGTTCTTC
>few|TRBV5-1|TRBD1|TRBJ1-2
CASSLSGQGGYGYTF
TGCGCCAGCAGCCTGTCGGGACAGGGAGGCTATGGCTACACCTTC
>once|TRBV20-1|NA|TRBJ2-4
CSATGQNIQYF
TGCAGTGCTACAGGGCAAAACATTCAGTACTTC
>NA|TRBV28|TRBD1|TRBJ2-3
CASRQGGLRNTDTQYF
TGTGCCAGCCGACAGGGGGGTTTACGCAACACAGATACGCAGTATTTT
>NA|TRBV7-9|NA|TRBJ2-1
CASSLVGGGVYEQFF
TGTGCCAGCAGCTTAGTGGGAGGGGGGGTGTATGAGCAGTTCTTC
>once|TRBV6-1|NA|TRBJ2-3
CASSRSGTPTDTQYF
TGTGCCAGCAGTCGATCGGGAACGCCCACAGATACGCAGTATTTT
>NA|TRBV9|TRBD1|TRBJ1-2
CASSAPWEDRGQGYTF
TGTGCCAGCAGCGCCCCTTGGGAGGACAGGGGGCAGGGCTACACCTTC
>NA|TRBV10-2|NA|TRBJ1-1
CASTSTGSTEAFF
TGCGCCAGCACATCTACAGGGAGCACTGAAGCTTTCTTT
>NA|TRBV2|TRBD1|TRBJ1-3
CASTPGQGGNTIYF
TGTGCCAGCACTCCGGGACAGGGCGGAAACACCATATATTTT
>NA|TRBV10-1|NA|TRBJ1-5
CASSETGLGNQPQHF
TGCGCCAGCAGTGAGACAGGGTTAGGCAATCAGCCCCAGCATTTT
>few|TRBV29-1|NA|TRBJ2-7
CSVEVRLGPREYEQYF
TGCAGCGTTGAAGTCCGCTTAGGACCACGGGAATACGAGCAGTACTTC
>few|TRBV19|TRBD1|TRBJ1-2
CASSIGTGDYGYTF
TGTGCCAGTAGTATCGGGACAGGAGACTATGGCTACACCTTC
>NA|TRBV10-3|TRBD1|TRBJ1-1
CAISTDRATTEAFF
TGTGCCATCAGTACAGACAGGGCTACCACTGAAGCTTTCTTT